This TCR beta chain originates from a study of shared clonotypes between healthy human individuals. The donors, all of them Caucasian adults, lived in Nashville, Tennessee. This CDR3 has 16 amino acids. The V segment lost 2 bases and the J segment 6 bases; nucleotides outside the gene matches: 8. Germline loops: CDR1 LGHNA, CDR2 YNFKEQ. Assay: immunoSEQ multiplex PCR; the TCRdb copy retains only in-frame clones and omits some. The sample consists of about 490,000 clones, 76% of them appearing once. The sequenced material came from PBMCs. The chain employs TRBV4-2 and TRBJ2-3, with 10 positions matching TRBD2. This TCR was sampled from a woman in her thirties or forties in good health. Some clones in this sample may be carry-over from other donors' samples. CDR3 sequence: CASSQSLAGAGDTQYF. The CDR3 region has the DNA TGTGCCAGCAGCCAAAGTCTAGCGGGAGCGGGTGATACGCAGTATTTT.